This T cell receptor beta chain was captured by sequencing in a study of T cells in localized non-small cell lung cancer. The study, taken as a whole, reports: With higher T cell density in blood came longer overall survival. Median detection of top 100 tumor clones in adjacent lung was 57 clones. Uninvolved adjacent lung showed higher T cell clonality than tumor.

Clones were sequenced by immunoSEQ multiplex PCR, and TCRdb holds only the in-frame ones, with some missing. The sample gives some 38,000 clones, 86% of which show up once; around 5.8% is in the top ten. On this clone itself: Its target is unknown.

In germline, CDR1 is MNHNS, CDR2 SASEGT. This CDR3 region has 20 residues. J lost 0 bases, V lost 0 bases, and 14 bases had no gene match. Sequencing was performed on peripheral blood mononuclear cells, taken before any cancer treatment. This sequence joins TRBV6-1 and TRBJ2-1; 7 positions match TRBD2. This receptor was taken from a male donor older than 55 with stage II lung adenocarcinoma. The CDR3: CASSEAEAGLVKSSYNEQFF. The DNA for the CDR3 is TGTGCCAGCAGTGAAGCGGAAGCAGGACTAGTCAAAAGCTCCTACAATGAGCAGTTCTTC.